This T cell receptor beta chain was identified during a study of blood T cell repertoires in COVID-19. The CDR3 totals 15 residues. Germline-derived CDR1 and CDR2 are LGHDT and YNNKEL (reference sequence). Trimming took 4 bases from V and 2 from J, leaving 9 bases between them. Profiled with immunoSEQ multiplex PCR; TCRdb holds only in-frame clones, not every one. This sample has about 210,000 clones; 81% occur once, and the top ten carry about 8.9%. Source material: PBMCs or T cells enriched from blood (not recorded which). The TCR was taken from a woman aged 45-65 years with acute COVID-19. V gene TRBV3-1 (or the pseudogene TRBV3-2) combines with J gene TRBJ2-6; D is unclear. Written as DNA, the CDR3 is TGTGCCAGCAGCCTTAACTTACCTGGGGCCAACGTCCTGACTTTC. Its translation: CASSLNLPGANVLTF.